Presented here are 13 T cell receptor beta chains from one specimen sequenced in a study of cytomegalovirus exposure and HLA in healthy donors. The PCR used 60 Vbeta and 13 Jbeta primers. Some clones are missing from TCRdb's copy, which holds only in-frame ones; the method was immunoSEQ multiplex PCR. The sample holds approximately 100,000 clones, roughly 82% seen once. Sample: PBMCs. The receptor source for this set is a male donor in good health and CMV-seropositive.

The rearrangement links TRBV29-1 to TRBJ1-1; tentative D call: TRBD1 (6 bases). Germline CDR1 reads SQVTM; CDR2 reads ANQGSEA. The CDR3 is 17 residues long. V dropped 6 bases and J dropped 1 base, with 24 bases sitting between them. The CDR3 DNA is TGCAGCGTGAGGCCGAAAGGTCAGGGGACACGGAACACTGAAGCTTTCTTT. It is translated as CSVRPKGQGTRNTEAFF.

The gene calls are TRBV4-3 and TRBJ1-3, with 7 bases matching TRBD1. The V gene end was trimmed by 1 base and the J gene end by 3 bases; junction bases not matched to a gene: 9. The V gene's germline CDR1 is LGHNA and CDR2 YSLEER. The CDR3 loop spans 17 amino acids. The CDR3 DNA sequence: TGCGCCAGCAGCCAAGTAGAGGGGGCTAGGTTTGGAAACACCATATATTTT. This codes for CASSQVEGARFGNTIYF.

The CDR3 DNA is TGTGCCATCAGACTGGACAGCAAGTACCAAGAGACCCAGTACTTC. It yields the protein CAIRLDSKYQETQYF. The V and J genes are TRBV10-3 and TRBJ2-5, with TRBD1 as a possible D gene (6 bases). The V end was cut by 6 bases, the J end by 0 bases, with 14 bases between. CDR3 size: 15 residues. Germline-derived CDR1 and CDR2 are ENHRY and SYGVKD.

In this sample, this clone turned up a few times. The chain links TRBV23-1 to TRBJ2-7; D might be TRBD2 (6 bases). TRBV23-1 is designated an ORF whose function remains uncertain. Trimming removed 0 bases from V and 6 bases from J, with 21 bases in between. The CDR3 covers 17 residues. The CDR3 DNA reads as TGCGCCAGCAGTCAATCGGGGCCGGGACTGGGGGGATTCGAGCAGTACTTC. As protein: CASSQSGPGLGGFEQYF.

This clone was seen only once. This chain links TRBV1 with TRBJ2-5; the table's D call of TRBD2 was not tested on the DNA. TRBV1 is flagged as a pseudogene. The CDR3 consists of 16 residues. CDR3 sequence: CTSSQDSAGAQETQYF. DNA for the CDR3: TGCACCAGCAGCCAAGACTCGGCGGGGGCACAAGAGACCCAGTACTTC.

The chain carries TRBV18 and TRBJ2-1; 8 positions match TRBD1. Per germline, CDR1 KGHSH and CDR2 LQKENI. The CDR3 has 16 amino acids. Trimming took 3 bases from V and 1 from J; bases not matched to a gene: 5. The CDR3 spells CASSPPQGASYNEQFF. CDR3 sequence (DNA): TGTGCCAGCTCACCTCCTCAGGGGGCATCCTACAATGAGCAGTTCTTC. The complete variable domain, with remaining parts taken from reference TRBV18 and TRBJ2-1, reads NAGVMQNPRHLVRRRGQEARLRCSPMKGHSHVYWYRQLPEEGLKFMVYLQKENIIDESGMPKERFSAEFPKEGPSILRIQQVVRGDSAAYFCASSPPQGASYNEQFFGPGTRLTVL.

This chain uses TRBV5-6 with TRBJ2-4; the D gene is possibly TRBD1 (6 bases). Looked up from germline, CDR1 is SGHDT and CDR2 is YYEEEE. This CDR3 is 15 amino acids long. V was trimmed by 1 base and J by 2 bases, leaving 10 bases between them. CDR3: CASSLKGVPKNIQYF. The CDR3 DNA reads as TGTGCCAGCAGCTTGAAGGGGGTTCCCAAAAACATTCAGTACTTC.

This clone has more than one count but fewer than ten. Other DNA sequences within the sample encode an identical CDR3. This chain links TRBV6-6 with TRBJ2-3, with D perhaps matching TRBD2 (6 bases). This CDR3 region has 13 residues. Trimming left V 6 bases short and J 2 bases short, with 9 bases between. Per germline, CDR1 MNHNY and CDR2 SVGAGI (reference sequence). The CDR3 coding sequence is TGTGCCAGCAGCCGGGACTCCACAGATACGCAGTATTTT. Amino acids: CASSRDSTDTQYF.

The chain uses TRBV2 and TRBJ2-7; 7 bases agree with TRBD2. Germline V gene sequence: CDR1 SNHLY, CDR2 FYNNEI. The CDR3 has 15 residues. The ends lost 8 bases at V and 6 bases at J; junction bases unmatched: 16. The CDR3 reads CASRGEPGTPFEQYF. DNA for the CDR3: TGTGCCAGCCGGGGGGAACCCGGGACTCCCTTCGAGCAGTACTTC.

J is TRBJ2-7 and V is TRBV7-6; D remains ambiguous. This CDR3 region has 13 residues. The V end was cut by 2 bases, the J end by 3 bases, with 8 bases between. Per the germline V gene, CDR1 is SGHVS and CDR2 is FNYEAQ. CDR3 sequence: CASSLSSSYEQYF. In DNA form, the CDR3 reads TGTGCCAGCAGCTTATCATCCAGCTACGAGCAGTACTTC.

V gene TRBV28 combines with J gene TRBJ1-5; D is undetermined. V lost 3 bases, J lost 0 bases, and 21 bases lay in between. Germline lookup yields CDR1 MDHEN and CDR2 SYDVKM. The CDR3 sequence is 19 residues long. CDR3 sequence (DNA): TGTGCCAGCAGTTTTGGAGGGCGCACCCTCTCGGGTAGCAATCAGCCCCAGCATTTT. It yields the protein CASSFGGRTLSGSNQPQHF.

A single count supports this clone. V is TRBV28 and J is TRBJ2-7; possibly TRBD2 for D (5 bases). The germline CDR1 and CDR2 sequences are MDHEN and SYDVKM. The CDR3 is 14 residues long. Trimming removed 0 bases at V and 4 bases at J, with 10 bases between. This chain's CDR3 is CASSLWASSYEQYF. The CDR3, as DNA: TGTGCCAGCAGTTTATGGGCTAGCAGTTACGAGCAGTACTTC.

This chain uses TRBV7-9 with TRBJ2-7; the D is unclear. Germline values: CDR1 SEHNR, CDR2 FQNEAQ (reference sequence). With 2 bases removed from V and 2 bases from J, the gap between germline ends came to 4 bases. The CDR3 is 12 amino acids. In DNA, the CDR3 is TGTGCCAGCAGCTTAACAGCCTACGAGCAGTACTTC. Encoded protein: CASSLTAYEQYF.